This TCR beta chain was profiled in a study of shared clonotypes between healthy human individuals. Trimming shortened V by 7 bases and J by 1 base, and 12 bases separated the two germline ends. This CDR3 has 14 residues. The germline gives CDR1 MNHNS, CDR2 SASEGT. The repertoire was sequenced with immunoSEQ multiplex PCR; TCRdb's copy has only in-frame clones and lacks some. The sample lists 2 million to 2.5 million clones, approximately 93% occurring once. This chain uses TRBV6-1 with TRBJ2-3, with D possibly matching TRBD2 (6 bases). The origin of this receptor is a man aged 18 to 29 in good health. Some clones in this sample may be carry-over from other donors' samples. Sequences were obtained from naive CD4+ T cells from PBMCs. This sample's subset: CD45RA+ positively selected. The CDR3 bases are TGTGCCAGCAAGGCGGGGCACGGCACAGATACGCAGTATTTT. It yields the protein CASKAGHGTDTQYF.